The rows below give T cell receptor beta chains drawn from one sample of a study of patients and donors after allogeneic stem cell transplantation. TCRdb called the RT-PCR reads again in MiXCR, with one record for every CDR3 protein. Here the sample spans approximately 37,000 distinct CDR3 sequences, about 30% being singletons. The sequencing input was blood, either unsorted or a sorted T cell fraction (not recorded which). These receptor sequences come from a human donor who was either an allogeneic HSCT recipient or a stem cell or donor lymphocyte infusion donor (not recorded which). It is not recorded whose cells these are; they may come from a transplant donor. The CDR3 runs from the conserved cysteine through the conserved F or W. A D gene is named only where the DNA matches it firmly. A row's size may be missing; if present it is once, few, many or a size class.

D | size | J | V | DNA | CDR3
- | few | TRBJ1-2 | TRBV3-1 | TGTGCCAGCAGCCAAGGGGATAGGGTAGGCTATGGCTACACCTTC | CASSQGDRVGYGYTF
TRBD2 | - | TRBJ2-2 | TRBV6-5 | TGTGCCAGCAGCACGCCAGCGGGAAGAGGCACCGGGGAGCTGTTTTTT | CASSTPAGRGTGELFF
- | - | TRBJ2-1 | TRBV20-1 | TGCAGTGGGACCCTGAGCGGCAATGAGCAGTTCTTC | CSGTLSGNEQFF
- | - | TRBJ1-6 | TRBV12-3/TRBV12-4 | TGTGCAATTCGGGGTGGCTATAATTCACCCCTCCACTTT | CAIRGGYNSPLHF
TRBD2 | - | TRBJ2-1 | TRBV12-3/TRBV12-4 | TGTGCCAGCAGTTCCGGACTAGCGGGGAAAAATGAGCAGTTCTTC | CASSSGLAGKNEQFF
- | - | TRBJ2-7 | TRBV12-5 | TGTGCTAGTGGTATGGGGGGGACATCTTCCTACGAGCAGTACTTC | CASGMGGTSSYEQYF
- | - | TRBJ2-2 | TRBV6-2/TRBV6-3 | TGTGCCAGCAGTCCTACAGGTCTGAACGGGGAGCTGTTTTTT | CASSPTGLNGELFF
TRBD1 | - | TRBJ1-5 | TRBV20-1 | TGCAGTGCCGATCGCGACAGGGGAGCCCTTAGCAATCAGCCCCAGCATTTT | CSADRDRGALSNQPQHF
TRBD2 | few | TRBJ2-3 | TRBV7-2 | TGTGCCAGCAGCTTAGTGGCGGGAGCCACAGATACGCAGTATTTT | CASSLVAGATDTQYF
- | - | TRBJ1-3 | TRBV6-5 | TGTGCCAGCAGTTACTCTAGGCGGTCTGGAAACACCATATATTTT | CASSYSRRSGNTIYF
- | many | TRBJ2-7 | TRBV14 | TGTGCCAGCAGCCTATGGGTAGCCTACGAGCAGTACTTC | CASSLWVAYEQYF
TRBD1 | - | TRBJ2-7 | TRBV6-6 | TGTGCCAGCAGTTACCTTACACGGACAGGGGGAGGCCTCTCCTACGAGCAGTACTTC | CASSYLTRTGGGLSYEQYF
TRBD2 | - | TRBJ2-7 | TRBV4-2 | TGTGCCAGCAGCCAGACTAGCGCTTACGAGCAGTACTTC | CASSQTSAYEQYF
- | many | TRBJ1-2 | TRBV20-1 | TGCAGTGCTAGTCCCACAGTTAACTATGGCTACACCTTC | CSASPTVNYGYTF
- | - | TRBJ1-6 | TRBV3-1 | TGTGCCAGCGGTAGAAATAATTCACCCCTCCACTTT | CASGRNNSPLHF
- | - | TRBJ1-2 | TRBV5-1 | TGCGCCAGCAGCTTGGAGTCAGGGATTATTTATGGCTACACCTTC | CASSLESGIIYGYTF
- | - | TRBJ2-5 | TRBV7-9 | TGTGCCAGCAGCTTAGGTAGCAGGACCCAGTACTTC | CASSLGSRTQYF
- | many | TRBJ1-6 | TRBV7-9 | TGTGCCAGCAGCCAGGCGACCTCACCCCTCCACTTT | CASSQATSPLHF
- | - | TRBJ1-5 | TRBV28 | TGTGCCAGCAGTTTTCGGGGCTTAGGTCAGCCCCAGCATTTT | CASSFRGLGQPQHF
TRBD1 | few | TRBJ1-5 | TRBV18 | TGTGCCAGCTCACCACGGGGACAGCCAGATCAGCCCCAGCATTTT | CASSPRGQPDQPQHF
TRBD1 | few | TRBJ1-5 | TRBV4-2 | TGTGCCAGCAGCCAGGACAGGGGCAATCAGCCCCAGCATTTT | CASSQDRGNQPQHF
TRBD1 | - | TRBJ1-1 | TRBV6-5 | TGTGCCAGCAGTTATCGACAGGGGGCGACTGAAGCTTTCTTT | CASSYRQGATEAFF
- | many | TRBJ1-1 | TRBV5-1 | TGCGCCAGCAGCTTGGATTGGTTGACGAACACTGAAGCTTTCTTT | CASSLDWLTNTEAFF
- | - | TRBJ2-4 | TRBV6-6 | TGTGCCAGCAGCCAAGGAAACTACCAAAACATTCAGTACTTC | CASSQGNYQNIQYF
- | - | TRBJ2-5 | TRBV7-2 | TGTGCCAGCAGCTTAGTCCAGGGGCGAGGAGAGACCCAGTACTTC | CASSLVQGRGETQYF
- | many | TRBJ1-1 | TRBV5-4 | TGTGCCAGCAGCTTGGACCGGAACACTGAAGCTTTCTTT | CASSLDRNTEAFF
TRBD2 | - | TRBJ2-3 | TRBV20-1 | TGCAGTGCCCGCCGACTAGCGCCGAGCACAGATACGCAGTATTTT | CSARRLAPSTDTQYF
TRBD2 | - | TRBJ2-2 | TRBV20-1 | TGCAGTGCCGGACTAGCGGGAGGGAGGAAGCTGTTTTTT | CSAGLAGGRKLFF
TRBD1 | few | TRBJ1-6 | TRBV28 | TGTGCCAGCAGCTCGGACAGGTTTAATTCACCCCTCCACTTT | CASSSDRFNSPLHF
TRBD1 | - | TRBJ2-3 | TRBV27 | TGTGCCAGCAGTCCCTCGGACAGGGGATGGGTGGCAGATACGCAGTATTTT | CASSPSDRGWVADTQYF
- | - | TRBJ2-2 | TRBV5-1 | TGCGCCAGCAGCTTGTTGGTGGAGCTGTTTTTT | CASSLLVELFF